The subject of this entry is one T cell receptor beta chain. These data come from a study of cytotoxic CD8 clonotypes in ibrutinib-treated CLL. Overall study: Included were 10 to 12 relapsed/refractory and approximately 15 treatment-naive patients, of whom around 17 were IGHV unmutated.

The CDR3 contains 13 residues. V was trimmed by 4 bases and J by 0 bases, leaving 6 bases between them. Germline CDR1 is MNHEY and CDR2 is SVGAGI. The data were produced by immunoSEQ multiplex PCR, yet TCRdb's version contains in-frame clones alone and is incomplete. The sample shows 60,000 or so clones, approximately 57% of them seen only once. V is TRBV6-5 and J is TRBJ1-2; unclear D gene. This TCR was recovered from a human donor with chronic lymphocytic leukemia. The material sequenced was PBMCs, taken after 12 months of ibrutinib treatment. The CDR3 DNA follows: TGTGCCAGCAGTTCCGGGACTAACTATGGCTACACCTTC. Translation gives CASSSGTNYGYTF.